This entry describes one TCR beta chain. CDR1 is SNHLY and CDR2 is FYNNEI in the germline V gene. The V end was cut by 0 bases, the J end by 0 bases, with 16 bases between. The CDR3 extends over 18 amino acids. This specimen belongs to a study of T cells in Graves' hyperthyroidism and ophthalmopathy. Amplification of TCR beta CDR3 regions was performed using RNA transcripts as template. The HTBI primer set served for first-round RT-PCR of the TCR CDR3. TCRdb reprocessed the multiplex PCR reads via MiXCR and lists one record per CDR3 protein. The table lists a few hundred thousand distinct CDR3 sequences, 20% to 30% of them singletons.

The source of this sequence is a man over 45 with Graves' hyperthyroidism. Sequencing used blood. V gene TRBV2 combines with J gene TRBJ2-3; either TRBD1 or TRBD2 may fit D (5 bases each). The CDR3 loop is CASSEALLGTPSTDTQYF. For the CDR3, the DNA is TGTGCCAGCAGTGAAGCTTTACTAGGGACCCCTAGCACAGATACGCAGTATTTT.